The clone carrying this T cell receptor beta chain has just a few counts. Its specificity is not known. This sample is drawn from a study of post-analysis software for immune sequencing data. Study-level information: Disease trajectories encompassed relapsing-remitting, secondary progressive and progressive-relapsing multiple sclerosis.

The germline CDR1 and CDR2 sequences are SGHVS and FQNEAQ. The V segment lost 4 bases and the J segment 7 bases; nucleotides outside the gene matches: 5. The CDR3 spans 13 residues. Study-level results: Five or six TRBV segments were significantly more frequent in patients than in controls. TRBV5-6, TRBV5-1 and TRBV20-1 were among these segments. Those with multiple sclerosis, the patient group, showed significantly lower normalized Chao1 diversity than controls.

Carried by the TCR beta cDNA libraries were unique molecular identifiers. TCRdb redid the calling of the PCR reads with MiXCR, one entry per CDR3 protein. The sample has around 190,000 distinct CDR3 sequences; 29% are singletons. This sequence originates from a girl between 2 and 17 years old with multiple sclerosis. The sample was blood. The V and J genes are TRBV7-8 and TRBJ2-3, with TRBD2 identical over 7 bases. Written as DNA, the CDR3 is TGTGCCAGCAGCTCCCGACTAGCTCATACGCAGTATTTT. Translating it yields CASSSRLAHTQYF.